This T cell receptor beta chain was recovered during a study of STAT5B mutations in CD4+ large granular lymphocyte leukemia. Clones were read by immunoSEQ multiplex PCR, and TCRdb kept only the in-frame ones, dropping some. The repertoire consists of under 40,000 clones, with around two thirds occurring once and the leading ten covering more than 0.35%. As regards this clone: Its specificity is not known.

Trimming cost V 4 bases and J 1 base; bases outside gene matches: 3. Germline V lookup: CDR1 LNHDA, CDR2 SQIVND (reference sequence). The CDR3 loop spans 14 amino acids. Findings and limits, study-wide: Top patient clones used TRBV06 genes more often: 8/27 versus 2/35 in controls.

The chain employs TRBV19 and TRBJ2-7, with 8 bases aligning to TRBD2. The sequence was collected from a human donor in good health. Specimen: CD4+ T cells from blood buffy coats. The CDR3 reads CASSNGGGSYEQYF. The CDR3 DNA follows: TGTGCCAGTAGTAACGGGGGGGGATCCTACGAGCAGTACTTC.